These 21 T cell receptor beta chains originate from one sample sequenced in a study of T cells after posttransplantation cyclophosphamide (dated by TCRdb to between 2015 and 2016). The method behind the library was the immunoSEQ multiplex PCR assay. TCRdb holds this immuneACCESS table with in-frame rearrangements only. Some clones are missing; in checked studies, unresolved V genes explain under half, and the rest has no known cause. Recorded for this sample are around 66,000 clones; around 93% of them occurred a single time. 3% of the sample belongs to the ten largest clones. Sequenced material: PBMCs. All receptors derive from a woman aged 25 to 39 in good health and a related stem cell transplant donor.

This chain links TRBV7-8 with TRBJ2-3; D is uncertain. Germline loops: CDR1 SGHVS, CDR2 FQNEAQ. The CDR3 runs 15 residues. V was trimmed by 5 bases and J by 2 bases, leaving 14 bases between them. The CDR3 region is CASSRSVADTDTQYF. The CDR3 DNA follows: TGTGCCAGCAGCCGATCCGTCGCGGACACAGATACGCAGTATTTT.

This rearrangement joins TRBV19 to TRBJ1-4, with 7 bases fitting TRBD1. There are 16 residues in the CDR3. Trimming removed 3 bases from V and 8 bases from J; junction bases left unmatched: 12. Germline V CDR1 and CDR2: LNHDA, SQIVND (reference sequence). The chain's CDR3 is CASSMTATGWEEKLFF. CDR3 coding DNA: TGTGCCAGTAGTATGACCGCGACAGGGTGGGAAGAAAAACTGTTTTTT.

In its sample, this clone was seen once. The chain links TRBV7-2 to TRBJ2-7; 10 nucleotides agree with TRBD1. The length of the CDR3 is 15 residues. Trimming cost V 0 bases and J 3 bases; bases outside gene matches: 2. Germline assignment: CDR1 SGHTA and CDR2 FQGNSA. CDR3 protein: CASSLAGQGIYEQYF. The CDR3 DNA sequence: TGTGCCAGCAGCTTAGCGGGACAGGGGATCTACGAGCAGTACTTC.

Regarding this clone: A read error may produce the germline difference seen at one junction end. This chain links TRBV2 with TRBJ2-1; D is perhaps TRBD1 or TRBD2 (6 bases each). From germline, CDR1 is SNHLY and CDR2 FYNNEI. There are 11 residues in the CDR3. CDR3 in DNA: TGCTCGGGGGCCAACTACAATGAGCAGTTCTTC. Translated, it gives CSGANYNEQFF.

Worth noting for this clone: A read error may account for a junction end that differs from germline. The chain uses TRBV5-4 and TRBJ2-1; TRBD2 matches 7 bases. Germline V gene data show CDR1 as SGHNT and CDR2 as YYREEE (reference sequence). The CDR3 is made up of 12 amino acids. In nucleotides, the CDR3 is TGTGCCAGCAGACCAGTGAGCGGGGTCTGGGTCTTC. Its translation: CASRPVSGVWVF. Full variable domain (missing parts from reference TRBV5-4 and TRBJ2-1): ETGVTQSPTHLIKTRGQQVTLRCSSQSGHNTVSWYQQALGQGPQFIFQYYREEENGRGNFPPRFSGLQFPNYSSELNVNALELDDSALYLCASRPVSGVWVFGPGTRLTVL.

The chain recombines TRBV21-1 with TRBJ2-5; TRBD1 is the table's D call, not checked against the DNA. TRBV21-1 constitutes a pseudogene. The CDR3 contains 16 residues. CDR3 residues: CASSLPDRDGGETQYF. CDR3 DNA sequence: TGTGCCAGCAGCCTCCCTGACAGGGACGGCGGAGAGACCCAGTACTTC.

The chain carries TRBV7-2 and TRBJ2-1, with no clear D. Between the trimmed V and J ends, which lost 7 bases and 1 base, there was a span of 8 bases. The CDR3 runs to 13 residues. Germline-derived CDR1 and CDR2 are SGHTA and FQGNSA. DNA of the CDR3: TGTGCCAGCACCCCCGCGTCCTACAATGAGCAGTTCTTC. Translating gives CASTPASYNEQFF.

The table lists this clone with a count of one. The V and J genes are TRBV2 and TRBJ1-1; D remains ambiguous. Per the germline V gene, CDR1 is SNHLY and CDR2 is FYNNEI. The CDR3 extends over 13 amino acids. V was pared by 5 bases and J by 0 bases, with 7 bases between. The chain's CDR3 is CASSSPMNTEAFF. DNA of the CDR3: TGTGCCAGCAGTTCACCCATGAACACTGAAGCTTTCTTT.

J is TRBJ2-7 and V is TRBV5-1; 9 nucleotides agree with TRBD2. This CDR3 contains 14 residues. The V gene end was trimmed by 5 bases and the J gene end by 2 bases; junction bases not matched to a gene: 5. Germline V gene data show CDR1 as SGHRS and CDR2 as YFSETQ. The CDR3 sequence: CASSAGGGAYEQYF. The CDR3 DNA sequence: TGCGCCAGCAGTGCGGGGGGGGGTGCCTACGAGCAGTACTTC.

The chain links TRBV5-1 to TRBJ2-5; D unresolved. Germline assignment: CDR1 SGHRS and CDR2 YFSETQ. CDR3 length: 14 amino acids. V lost 0 bases and J 0 bases, leaving 6 bases between the germline ends. The CDR3 protein is CASSLEANQETQYF. The CDR3, as DNA: TGCGCCAGCAGCTTGGAGGCTAACCAAGAGACCCAGTACTTC.

The chain has TRBV19 and TRBJ1-6; 8 bases are shared with TRBD1. The CDR3 consists of 17 residues. V shed 4 bases and J 7 bases; nucleotides not matched to a gene: 12. Germline V CDR1 and CDR2: LNHDA, SQIVND (reference sequence). CDR3 nucleotide sequence: TGTGCCAGTAGTACCTGGGACAGGCCGGGAGTCAATTCACCCCTCCACTTT. It yields the protein CASSTWDRPGVNSPLHF.

The rearrangement uses TRBV19 and TRBJ1-1; 12 nucleotides line up with TRBD1. Trimming cost V 11 bases and J 3 bases; bases outside gene matches: 16. This CDR3 is built from 17 residues. Germline-derived CDR1 and CDR2 are LNHDA and SQIVND (reference sequence). CDR3 protein: CASWGDRGRRGDTEAFF. In DNA form, the CDR3 reads TGTGCCTCATGGGGGGACAGGGGGCGTCGAGGGGACACTGAAGCTTTCTTT. Using reference TRBV19 and TRBJ1-1 for the parts outside the CDR3, the full variable domain is DGGITQSPKYLFRKEGQNVTLSCEQNLNHDAMYWYRQDPGQGLRLIYYSQIVNDFQKGDIAEGYSVSREKKESFPLTVTSAQKNPTAFYLCASWGDRGRRGDTEAFFGQGTRLTVV.

This clone was counted a single time. This sequence joins TRBV7-3 and TRBJ1-1; D gene uncertain. This CDR3 spans 18 amino acids. The germline V and J ends were trimmed by 2 bases and 0 bases, with 19 bases remaining between them. Germline-derived CDR1 and CDR2 are SGHTA and FQGTGA. The CDR3 sequence: CASSLSAGPVTMNTEAFF. The CDR3 nucleotides are TGTGCCAGCAGCTTATCGGCAGGACCCGTTACCATGAACACTGAAGCTTTCTTT.

This chain links TRBV7-2 with TRBJ2-2, with D perhaps matching TRBD1 or TRBD2 (6 bases each). V dropped 0 bases and J dropped 3 bases, with 17 bases sitting between them. Germline V gene data show CDR1 as SGHTA and CDR2 as FQGNSA. The CDR3 spans 18 residues. CDR3 in amino acids: CASSLAYSRGGYTGELFF. The CDR3 coding sequence is TGTGCCAGCAGCTTAGCCTATTCCAGGGGAGGATACACCGGGGAGCTGTTTTTT.

The chain has TRBV5-4 and TRBJ1-2; 8 nucleotides line up with TRBD1. Germline assignment: CDR1 SGHNT and CDR2 YYREEE (reference sequence). The J segment lost 2 bases and the V segment lost 4 bases, leaving 4 bases of the junction unmatched. CDR3 size: 14 residues. CDR3 protein: CASSPRQGNYGYTF. The CDR3 DNA reads TGTGCCAGCAGCCCGCGACAGGGGAACTATGGCTACACCTTC.

The chain has TRBV11-3 and TRBJ1-1; tentatively, D is TRBD1 (6 bases). Germline CDR1 reads SGHNT; CDR2 reads YENEEA. The CDR3 has 14 residues. V was pared by 3 bases and J by 1 base, with 9 bases between. CDR3 sequence reads: CASSFTGSNTEAFF. The CDR3 DNA reads as TGTGCCAGCAGCTTCACAGGGTCGAACACTGAAGCTTTCTTT.

To note about this clone: Lacking the conserved final phenylalanine or tryptophan, this CDR3 likely reflects a read error. This chain connects TRBV4-1 to TRBJ1-1; the D gene is possibly TRBD1 (6 bases). Trimming removed 6 bases from V and 2 bases from J, with 13 bases in between. The germline gives CDR1 MGHRA, CDR2 YSYEKL. The CDR3 is made up of 14 amino acids. CDR3 region: CASRPVGTNTEAFL. As DNA, the CDR3 is TGCGCCAGCAGACCCGTGGGGACAAACACTGAAGCTTTCCTT.

V and J are TRBV6-5 and TRBJ2-1; tentatively, D is TRBD2 (6 bases). The CDR3 spans 13 residues. From germline, CDR1 is MNHEY and CDR2 SVGAGI. Trimming removed 7 bases from V and 8 bases from J, with 15 bases in between. The CDR3 nucleotides read TGTGCCAGCACCAAAGGGACTTGGGATGAGCAGTTCTTC. This encodes CASTKGTWDEQFF.

The V call is TRBV4-2, the J call TRBJ1-1, with 7 bases matching TRBD1. Trimming removed 4 bases from V and 1 base from J; junction bases left unmatched: 3. Germline CDR1 reads LGHNA; CDR2 reads YNFKEQ. The CDR3 has 14 residues. This CDR3 reads CASSRTGGNTEAFF. The CDR3 bases are TGTGCCAGCAGCCGGACAGGAGGGAACACTGAAGCTTTCTTT.

A single count supports this clone. This sequence joins TRBV29-1 and TRBJ1-2, with TRBD1 matching over 9 bases. With V trimmed by 4 bases and J by 6 bases, 3 bases remained unmatched. Germline CDR1 is SQVTM and CDR2 is ANQGSEA. This CDR3 region has 12 residues. CDR3 in DNA: TGCAGCGTTGTCGGACAGGGGAATGGCTACACCTTC. This translates into CSVVGQGNGYTF.

The chain links TRBV19 to TRBJ1-2; D ambiguous. The CDR3 spans 11 residues. Trimming stripped 5 bases from V and 5 bases from J, with 6 bases between. In germline, CDR1 is LNHDA, CDR2 SQIVND (reference sequence). CDR3: CASSHGYGYTF. The DNA of the CDR3 is TGTGCCAGTAGTCACGGGTATGGCTACACCTTC.